This T cell receptor beta chain was identified during a study of blood T cell repertoires in COVID-19. Study-level information: Samples taken during acute and convalescent COVID-19 were collected in the United States, Italy and Spain. Nucleic acid was either cDNA or gDNA, and it came from T cells, B-cell-depleted T cells, or PBMCs.

This clone appeared a few times. Unmatched junction bases numbered 3, after V lost 1 base and J lost 5 bases. CDR1 and CDR2 (germline): MNHEY, SVGEGT. The CDR3 runs to 15 residues. As originally analysed: Quantification of nucleated cells was approximated via reference gene primer amplification. The assay was immunoSEQ multiplex PCR, and TCRdb's table has in-frame clones only and misses some. V, J and clone size derive from that table, while D and trimming were established from the DNA sequence. The sample has 120,000 or so clones; 70% to 80% are singletons. The origin of this receptor is a human donor in a cohort sampled during active COVID-19. Sequenced material: peripheral blood. This sequence joins TRBV6-2 or TRBV6-3 and TRBJ2-3; 10 nucleotides line up with TRBD2. The CDR3 DNA sequence: TGTGCCAGCAGTTACTTGGCTAGCGGGGGAGATACGCAGTATTTT. Amino acid sequence: CASSYLASGGDTQYF.